Listed below are T cell receptor beta chains from one sample, sequenced in a study of CD8 T cells in Susac syndrome. MiXCR, run by TCRdb on the immunoSEQ multiplex PCR reads, gives a single entry per CDR3 protein. The data contain approximately 190,000 distinct CDR3 sequences, 90% to 95% of them singletons. Sequencing used CD4+ T cells from PBMCs. The receptors shown here come from a human donor in good health. The CDR3 runs from the conserved cysteine through the conserved F or W. Fields, in order: V gene, clone size, J gene, D gene, CDR3 protein, CDR3 DNA. A D gene is named only where the DNA matches it firmly. The size entry is marked missing in some rows and otherwise reads once, few, many or a size class.

V gene: TRBV28
clone size: NA
J gene: TRBJ1-5
D gene: NA
CDR3 protein: CASSLPGPNQPQHF
CDR3 DNA: TGTGCCAGCAGTTTACCCGGGCCCAATCAGCCCCAGCATTTT

V gene: TRBV3-1
clone size: NA
J gene: TRBJ2-1
D gene: TRBD2
CDR3 protein: CASSERGNYNEQFF
CDR3 DNA: TGTGCCAGCAGCGAGCGGGGGAACTACAATGAGCAGTTCTTC

V gene: TRBV7-8
clone size: NA
J gene: TRBJ2-2
D gene: NA
CDR3 protein: CASSLREGTNTGELFF
CDR3 DNA: TGTGCCAGCAGCCTCCGAGAGGGGACGAACACCGGGGAGCTGTTTTTT

V gene: TRBV30
clone size: few
J gene: TRBJ1-5
D gene: NA
CDR3 protein: CAWSNQRNQPQHF
CDR3 DNA: TGTGCCTGGAGTAATCAACGCAATCAGCCCCAGCATTTT

V gene: TRBV5-1
clone size: once
J gene: TRBJ1-6
D gene: TRBD1
CDR3 protein: CASSTGRQGMNSPLHF
CDR3 DNA: TGCGCCAGCAGCACCGGTAGACAGGGGATGAATTCACCCCTCCACTTT

V gene: TRBV12-3/TRBV12-4
clone size: NA
J gene: TRBJ2-1
D gene: TRBD2
CDR3 protein: CASSLALSASGSNEQFF
CDR3 DNA: TGTGCCAGCAGTTTAGCGCTCTCGGCTAGCGGGAGTAATGAGCAGTTCTTC

V gene: TRBV5-1
clone size: NA
J gene: TRBJ1-5
D gene: NA
CDR3 protein: CASSLDVRGNQPQHF
CDR3 DNA: TGCGCCAGCAGCTTGGATGTCAGGGGCAATCAGCCCCAGCATTTT

V gene: TRBV5-1
clone size: NA
J gene: TRBJ2-5
D gene: NA
CDR3 protein: CASSSWRGETQYF
CDR3 DNA: TGCGCCAGCAGCTCTTGGAGGGGGGAGACCCAGTACTTC

V gene: TRBV12-3/TRBV12-4
clone size: NA
J gene: TRBJ1-3
D gene: NA
CDR3 protein: CASSPIGNILGSGNTIYF
CDR3 DNA: TGTGCCAGCAGTCCCATCGGGAACATACTCGGATCTGGAAACACCATATATTTT

V gene: TRBV20-1
clone size: NA
J gene: TRBJ1-1
D gene: NA
CDR3 protein: CSAPPFKTEAFF
CDR3 DNA: TGCAGTGCTCCACCGTTTAAGACTGAAGCTTTCTTT

V gene: TRBV7-8
clone size: NA
J gene: TRBJ2-7
D gene: TRBD1
CDR3 protein: CASSFVGGGQGTYEQYF
CDR3 DNA: TGTGCCAGCAGCTTCGTGGGGGGGGGACAGGGGACCTACGAGCAGTACTTC

V gene: TRBV6-5
clone size: NA
J gene: TRBJ1-3
D gene: NA
CDR3 protein: CASSYSLTAVYSGNTIYF
CDR3 DNA: TGTGCCAGCAGTTACTCGTTGACCGCCGTTTACTCTGGAAACACCATATATTTT

V gene: TRBV7-2
clone size: NA
J gene: TRBJ1-1
D gene: TRBD1
CDR3 protein: CASSTPDRETEAFF
CDR3 DNA: TGTGCCAGCAGCACGCCGGACAGGGAGACTGAAGCTTTCTTT

V gene: TRBV29-1
clone size: NA
J gene: TRBJ2-6
D gene: TRBD1
CDR3 protein: CSVRTSTGGIIAGANVLTF
CDR3 DNA: TGCAGCGTGAGGACCTCGACAGGGGGTATTATCGCTGGGGCCAACGTCCTGACTTTC

V gene: TRBV5-1
clone size: NA
J gene: TRBJ2-6
D gene: NA
CDR3 protein: CASSLENWGLGANVLTF
CDR3 DNA: TGCGCCAGCAGCTTGGAGAATTGGGGGCTTGGGGCCAACGTCCTGACTTTC

V gene: TRBV28
clone size: NA
J gene: TRBJ1-1
D gene: TRBD1
CDR3 protein: CASSSLQGRAAEAFF
CDR3 DNA: TGTGCCAGCAGTTCCCTACAGGGGCGGGCGGCTGAAGCTTTCTTT

V gene: TRBV18
clone size: once
J gene: TRBJ2-5
D gene: NA
CDR3 protein: CASSSSAGTQYF
CDR3 DNA: TGTGCCAGCTCATCTTCGGCAGGGACCCAGTACTTC

V gene: TRBV4-2
clone size: NA
J gene: TRBJ1-1
D gene: TRBD1
CDR3 protein: CASSHSSGTGDTEAFF
CDR3 DNA: TGTGCCAGCAGCCACTCCTCTGGGACAGGGGACACTGAAGCTTTCTTT